This paragraph covers one TCR beta chain sequence. Its antigen is currently unknown. Sequencing targeted TCR beta in blood CD8+ and CD4+ T cells. The TEMRA cells underwent FACS enrichment, while the CD8+ and CD4+ T cells underwent negative isolation. Germline assignment: CDR1 SGHRS and CDR2 YFSETQ. V shed 4 bases and J 7 bases; nucleotides not matched to a gene: 9. This CDR3 contains 16 residues. RNA amounts of about 0.5 to 1 ug underwent reverse transcription with random hexamers. Amplification of the TCR beta CDR3 was carried out by immunoSEQ multiplex PCR, which spanned a total of 54 Vbeta and 13 Jbeta segments. TCRdb analysed the immunoSEQ multiplex PCR reads with MiXCR anew, one entry per CDR3 protein. The data show about 73,000 distinct CDR3 sequences, about 95% seen once. The data belong to a study of CD8 T cells in Susac syndrome. Study-level points and caveats: The relatively small number of individuals in the TCR sequencing and HLA analysis was acknowledged by the study.

Sequenced sample: CD8+ T cells from PBMCs. This receptor was taken from a human donor with multiple sclerosis. The gene calls are TRBV5-1 and TRBJ2-3, with 13 bases aligning to TRBD2. The CDR3 DNA reads as TGCGCCAGCAGCGCAGGGACTAGCGGGGCGGAAAATACGCAGTATTTT. Translating gives CASSAGTSGAENTQYF.